Sequencing of this TCR beta chain was carried out in a study of T cell changes during pregnancy in multiple sclerosis. This clone appeared a few times. The assay was immunoSEQ multiplex PCR, and TCRdb's table has in-frame clones only and misses some. In the table there are tens of thousands of clones, 90% to 95% of which are singletons. The specimen comprised CD4+ T cells from peripheral blood mononuclear cells, sampled before pregnancy. This TCR was recovered from a female donor with multiple sclerosis, enrolled in a pregnancy study.

CDR3 in DNA: TGTGCCAGCAGCGCTACTAGCGGGAGTCTGTACGAGCAGTACTTC. This sequence encodes CASSATSGSLYEQYF. The chain carries TRBV9 and TRBJ2-7, with TRBD2 matching over 11 bases. Germline CDR1 SGDLS, CDR2 YYNGEE. V lost 3 bases, J lost 4 bases, and 6 bases stayed unmatched. This CDR3 has 15 amino acids.